This passage covers 16 T cell receptor beta chains from one sample sequenced in a study of beta chain features in type 1 diabetes. Reverse transcription of all isolated RNA meant that expressed TCRB transcripts were sequenced. Sequenced by immunoSEQ multiplex PCR; TCRdb stores in-frame clones only, minus some. The sample includes hundreds of thousands of clones, roughly an eighth seen only once; the top ten take around 0.03%. Sequenced sample: naive CD4+ T cells from blood. These TCRs come from a woman in her thirties or forties in good health.

There are a few counts of this clone. This chain connects TRBV12-5 to TRBJ2-1; 11 bases match TRBD1. V lost 9 bases and J lost 2; bases outside the gene matches: 3. The CDR3 spans 14 residues. Germline CDR1 and CDR2: LGHNT and FRNRAP. The CDR3 nucleotides are TGTGCTAGCTTGGACAGGGGGCCCTACAATGAGCAGTTCTTC. This sequence encodes CASLDRGPYNEQFF.

This clone was seen a few times. The genes are TRBV9 and TRBJ2-1; D not certain. This CDR3 is 17 amino acids long. Germline V gene data show CDR1 as SGDLS and CDR2 as YYNGEE. The V gene lost 0 bases and the J gene lost 0 bases, with 13 bases spanning the gap. The CDR3 protein is CASSVGGIPSSYNEQFF. DNA of the CDR3: TGTGCCAGCAGCGTAGGAGGAATCCCGAGCTCCTACAATGAGCAGTTCTTC.

This clone came up a few times. The gene calls are TRBV7-9 and TRBJ1-2, with TRBD1 as a possible D gene (5 bases). V dropped 7 bases and J dropped 9 bases, with 18 bases sitting between them. Germline V gives CDR1 SEHNR, CDR2 FQNEAQ (reference sequence). The CDR3 consists of 13 residues. The CDR3 loop is CASIFSRGKSYTF. CDR3 nucleotide sequence: TGTGCCAGCATTTTTTCTAGGGGAAAGAGCTACACCTTC.

This clone has just a few counts. V gene TRBV5-1 combines with J gene TRBJ2-3; TRBD2 matches at 10 bases. This CDR3 has 15 residues. J lost 2 bases, V lost 2 bases, and 2 bases had no gene match. The germline gives CDR1 SGHRS, CDR2 YFSETQ. This chain's CDR3 is CASSFSGGDTDTQYF. CDR3 bases: TGCGCCAGCAGCTTCAGCGGGGGGGACACAGATACGCAGTATTTT.

This clone has a handful of counts. V gene TRBV7-9 combines with J gene TRBJ2-3, with 7 bases lining up with TRBD2. Germline V CDR1 and CDR2: SEHNR, FQNEAQ (reference sequence). The CDR3 has 15 residues. V lost 5 bases to trimming and J lost 1 base; unmatched junction nucleotides: 6. The CDR3 region has the DNA TGTGCCAGCAGCCCTCCGGGACTACGCACAGATACGCAGTATTTT. This codes for CASSPPGLRTDTQYF.

The chain recombines TRBV2 with TRBJ2-5; D call uncertain. This CDR3 comprises 14 residues. With 5 bases removed from V and 0 bases from J, the gap between germline ends came to 10 bases. CDR1 and CDR2 from the germline V gene are SNHLY and FYNNEI. CDR3 in amino acids: CASSPTPYQETQYF. DNA of the CDR3: TGTGCCAGCAGTCCCACACCGTACCAAGAGACCCAGTACTTC.

This clone was detected a few times. This rearrangement joins TRBV5-1 to TRBJ1-1; no firm D call. CDR1 and CDR2 (germline): SGHRS, YFSETQ. The V end was cut by 0 bases, the J end by 5 bases, with 11 bases between. This CDR3 comprises 14 residues. CDR3: CASSLDPPGTEAFF. CDR3 bases: TGCGCCAGCAGCTTGGATCCTCCGGGGACTGAAGCTTTCTTT.

The rearrangement joins TRBV5-1 to TRBJ1-1; TRBD1 is a possible D gene (6 bases). The V end was cut by 0 bases, the J end by 3 bases, with 12 bases between. CDR3 length equals 15 residues. CDR1 is SGHRS and CDR2 is YFSETQ in the germline V gene. The CDR3 here is CASSLAQGPDTEAFF. The CDR3 coding sequence is TGCGCCAGCAGCTTGGCTCAGGGGCCGGACACTGAAGCTTTCTTT. The complete variable domain, with remaining parts taken from reference TRBV5-1 and TRBJ1-1, reads KAGVTQTPRYLIKTRGQQVTLSCSPISGHRSVSWYQQTPGQGLQFLFEYFSETQRNKGNFPGRFSGRQFSNSRSEMNVSTLELGDSALYLCASSLAQGPDTEAFFGQGTRLTVV.

The V call is TRBV6-5, the J call TRBJ2-7; maybe TRBD1 (6 bases). The germline V and J ends were trimmed by 7 bases and 3 bases, with 13 bases remaining between them. The CDR3 totals 13 residues. Germline V gives CDR1 MNHEY, CDR2 SVGAGI. CDR3 sequence: CASKVGQSYEQYF. DNA for the CDR3: TGTGCCAGCAAAGTTGGACAGAGCTACGAGCAGTACTTC.

V is TRBV7-2 and J is TRBJ1-3; no reliable D call. The CDR3 length is 13 residues. With 4 bases removed from V and 7 bases from J, the gap between germline ends came to 11 bases. Germline values: CDR1 SGHTA, CDR2 FQGNSA. CDR3 in DNA: TGTGCCAGCAGCTCGGACCGCGGGAACACCATATATTTT. This encodes CASSSDRGNTIYF. Full variable domain (outside the CDR3, taken from reference TRBV7-2 and TRBJ1-3): GAGVSQSPSNKVTEKGKDVELRCDPISGHTALYWYRQSLGQGLEFLIYFQGNSAPDKSGLPSDRFSAERTGGSVSTLTIQRTQQEDSAVYLCASSSDRGNTIYFGEGSWLTVV.

This sequence joins TRBV2 and TRBJ1-5, with D perhaps matching TRBD1 (6 bases). Germline values: CDR1 SNHLY, CDR2 FYNNEI. The CDR3 spans 13 residues. Trimming pared 6 bases from V and 12 bases from J, leaving 18 bases between. This CDR3 is CASRGGALLRQHF. The CDR3 bases are TGTGCCAGCAGGGGGGGGGCCCTTCTACGCCAGCATTTT.

This clone was seen more than once but under ten times. This sequence joins TRBV5-6 and TRBJ1-6; D gene ambiguous. The CDR3 totals 13 residues. Per germline, CDR1 SGHDT and CDR2 YYEEEE. Trimming stripped 2 bases from V and 8 bases from J, with 8 bases between. The CDR3 is CASSLSYHSPLHF. The CDR3 region has the DNA TGTGCCAGCAGCTTAAGCTACCATTCACCCCTCCACTTT.

The gene calls are TRBV6-1 and TRBJ2-3, with a tentative D call TRBD2 (6 bases). CDR3 length: 13 residues. The germline CDR1 and CDR2 sequences are MNHNS and SASEGT. V lost 11 bases, J lost 0 bases, and 12 bases lay in between. CDR3 amino acids: CASGDSSTDTQYF. The CDR3 DNA sequence: TGTGCCTCCGGGGACTCTAGCACAGATACGCAGTATTTT.

This sequence joins TRBV25-1 and TRBJ2-3; TRBD2 aligns across 11 bases. The CDR3 contains 16 residues. The V and J ends lost 7 bases and 4 bases, in that order; junction bases with no gene match: 10. The germline CDR1 and CDR2 sequences are MGHDK and SYGVNS. DNA for the CDR3: TGTGCCAGCACCCAGACGACTAGCGGGGCCCCAGATACGCAGTATTTT. This codes for CASTQTTSGAPDTQYF.

The chain links TRBV10-3 to TRBJ2-7, with 9 nucleotides matching TRBD1. The germline gives CDR1 ENHRY, CDR2 SYGVKD. This CDR3 is built from 14 residues. After removal of 6 bases from V and 4 bases from J, the junction contained 7 bases not matched to a gene. The CDR3 DNA follows: TGTGCCATCAGACCAGACAGGGGGGGGTACGAGCAGTACTTC. This encodes CAIRPDRGGYEQYF.

This sequence joins TRBV6-5 and TRBJ2-7; unclear D gene. Germline CDR1 and CDR2: MNHEY and SVGAGI. V was pared by 5 bases and J by 4 bases, with 9 bases between. The CDR3 length is 12 residues. CDR3 protein: CASSEATYEQYF. The CDR3 DNA sequence: TGTGCCAGCAGTGAAGCGACTTACGAGCAGTACTTC.